Listed below are T cell receptor beta chains from one sample, sequenced in a study of beta chain features in type 1 diabetes. The data were produced by immunoSEQ multiplex PCR, yet TCRdb's version contains in-frame clones alone and is incomplete. The sample has 300,000 or so clones; 13% are singletons. The sample comprised naive CD4+ T cells from blood. Source of these receptors: a woman younger than 30 with type 1 diabetes. Both conserved end residues are part of each CDR3. A D gene is named only where the DNA matches it firmly. Size tells how often a clone was seen (once, few, many) or the class of an expanded clone, and some rows leave it out.

cdr3_aa cdr3_nt j_call v_call clone_size d_call
CASSFQGAGETQYF TGTGCCAGCAGCTTCCAGGGGGCCGGGGAGACCCAGTACTTC TRBJ2-5 TRBV11-3 - TRBD1
CASSESGSLNEQFF TGTGCCAGCAGTGAATCAGGGTCCTTGAATGAGCAGTTCTTC TRBJ2-1 TRBV25-1 few -
CASSLRQASNYGYTF TGTGCCAGTAGTCTCCGACAGGCCAGTAACTATGGCTACACCTTC TRBJ1-2 TRBV19 - -
CAISGDRSPDGQFF TGTGCCATCAGCGGGGACAGGTCGCCGGATGGGCAGTTCTTC TRBJ2-1 TRBV10-3 - TRBD1
CASSQGLTSASTDTQYF TGCGCCAGCAGCCAAGGCTTGACTAGCGCAAGCACAGATACGCAGTATTTT TRBJ2-3 TRBV4-3 - TRBD2
CASSGGAGRYGYTF TGTGCCAGCAGTGGCGGGGCAGGTCGATATGGCTACACCTTC TRBJ1-2 TRBV2 - -
CASSLGLPEAFF TGTGCCAGCAGCTTAGGTCTTCCCGAGGCTTTCTTT TRBJ1-1 TRBV7-2 few -
CASSFDRYTDTQYF TGTGCCAGCAGTTTCGACAGGTACACAGATACGCAGTATTTT TRBJ2-3 TRBV7-9 few -
CASSVDSETQYF TGTGCCAGCAGCGTAGACTCGGAGACCCAGTACTTC TRBJ2-5 TRBV9 few -
CASSYSTGYEQYF TGTGCCAGCAGTTACTCGACGGGATACGAGCAGTACTTC TRBJ2-7 TRBV6-5 - -
CASRRGTSGSDTQYF TGCGCCAGCAGGCGGGGGACTAGCGGGAGTGATACGCAGTATTTT TRBJ2-3 TRBV4-3 - TRBD2
CSVQTGLADSYNEQFF TGCAGCGTACAAACGGGACTAGCGGACTCCTACAATGAGCAGTTCTTC TRBJ2-1 TRBV29-1 - TRBD2
CASSLDGPLGTQYF TGCGCCAGCAGCTTGGACGGTCCCCTAGGGACCCAGTACTTC TRBJ2-5 TRBV5-1 - -
CASSAGQGAETQYF TGTGCCAGCAGCGCTGGACAGGGGGCCGAGACCCAGTACTTC TRBJ2-5 TRBV9 few TRBD1
CSVATQGQMNTEAFF TGCAGCGTTGCGACACAGGGCCAAATGAACACTGAAGCTTTCTTT TRBJ1-1 TRBV29-1 - -
CASSMSQGIRNEQFF TGTGCCAGTAGTATGTCACAGGGAATAAGGAATGAGCAGTTCTTC TRBJ2-1 TRBV19 - -
CASSLRGYGYTF TGTGCCAGCAGCCTGCGGGGGTATGGCTACACCTTC TRBJ1-2 TRBV28 few -
CASSIDRNTEAFF TGTGCCAGTAGTATAGATCGGAACACTGAAGCTTTCTTT TRBJ1-1 TRBV19 few -
CASSLQRGDNEQFF TGTGCCAGCAGCCTGCAGCGGGGAGACAATGAGCAGTTCTTC TRBJ2-1 TRBV7-3 few TRBD2
CSVEWGGSLNTEAFF TGCAGCGTTGAATGGGGGGGCAGCTTGAACACTGAAGCTTTCTTT TRBJ1-1 TRBV29-1 few -
CASSQGGQGLYGYTF TGTGCCAGCAGCCAAGGGGGACAGGGTCTCTATGGCTACACCTTC TRBJ1-2 TRBV4-2 few TRBD1
CASSKTSGRGTGELFF TGTGCCAGCAGTAAGACTAGCGGGAGGGGCACCGGGGAGCTGTTTTTT TRBJ2-2 TRBV7-3 - TRBD2
CASSLSRLASSSYNEQFF TGTGCCAGCAGCTTATCCCGACTAGCCTCGAGCTCCTACAATGAGCAGTTCTTC TRBJ2-1 TRBV7-3 - TRBD2
CASSRTVNEQFF TGTGCCAGCAGCCGCACAGTCAATGAGCAGTTCTTC TRBJ2-1 TRBV5-4 - -
CASSPMLAGAGELFF TGTGCCAGCTCACCAATGCTAGCGGGAGCCGGGGAGCTGTTTTTT TRBJ2-2 TRBV18 - TRBD2
CASSIRAGYSTDTQYF TGTGCCAGCAGCATCCGGGCAGGGTATAGCACAGATACGCAGTATTTT TRBJ2-3 TRBV7-2 few -
CAWSAGGREKLFF TGTGCCTGGAGTGCAGGGGGCCGTGAAAAACTGTTTTTT TRBJ1-4 TRBV30 few TRBD1
CASSSQGAGDTQYF TGTGCCAGCAGTTCACAGGGGGCTGGAGATACGCAGTATTTT TRBJ2-3 TRBV6-5 - TRBD1
CASSPNRAVSNQPQHF TGTGCCAGTAGCCCGAACAGGGCAGTTAGCAATCAGCCCCAGCATTTT TRBJ1-5 TRBV19 few -
CASSLAGLSNNEQFF TGTGCCAGCAGCTTAGCGGGACTTTCGAACAATGAGCAGTTCTTC TRBJ2-1 TRBV7-2 few -
CATPRRAGVDEQFF TGCGCCACCCCGCGGAGAGCGGGAGTAGATGAGCAGTTCTTC TRBJ2-1 TRBV4-1 few TRBD2
CASSLRGLNTEAFF TGCGCCAGCAGCTTAAGAGGGCTGAACACTGAAGCTTTCTTT TRBJ1-1 TRBV5-1 - -
CASSTDWYEDTQYF TGTGCCAGCAGTACCGACTGGTACGAGGATACGCAGTATTTT TRBJ2-3 TRBV7-2 - -
CASSLARTGRVREETQYF TGTGCCAGCAGCTTGGCAAGGACAGGGAGGGTGAGGGAAGAGACCCAGTACTTC TRBJ2-5 TRBV5-4 few -
CASKPQGGSDYNEQFF TGTGCCAGCAAGCCCCAAGGCGGGAGTGATTACAATGAGCAGTTCTTC TRBJ2-1 TRBV7-9 few TRBD2
CASSLSRQGAQETQYF TGTGCCAGCAGCTTATCGAGACAGGGGGCCCAAGAGACCCAGTACTTC TRBJ2-5 TRBV9 few TRBD1
CASGQNYQPQHF TGTGCCAGCGGGCAGAACTATCAGCCCCAGCATTTT TRBJ1-5 TRBV28 few -
CASSFGGSGANVLTF TGTGCCAGCAGCTTCGGGGGCTCTGGGGCCAACGTCCTGACTTTC TRBJ2-6 TRBV7-2 - -
CSVENRVGNEQFF TGCAGCGTTGAAAACAGGGTGGGGAATGAGCAGTTCTTC TRBJ2-1 TRBV29-1 - -
CASSQAKRMGTDTQYF TGCGCCAGCAGCCAAGCGAAGCGGATGGGGACAGATACGCAGTATTTT TRBJ2-3 TRBV4-1 few -
CASSLQGGGATRGYTF TGTGCCAGCAGCTTACAGGGAGGTGGTGCCACGCGCGGCTACACCTTC TRBJ1-2 TRBV13 - -
CSVPRTGEANTEAFF TGCAGCGTGCCCCGCACAGGGGAGGCGAACACTGAAGCTTTCTTT TRBJ1-1 TRBV29-1 - TRBD1
CASSLFLGEDKRIEQYF TGCGCCAGCAGCTTGTTTTTAGGGGAGGATAAACGGATCGAGCAGTACTTC TRBJ2-7 TRBV5-1 few -
CASSPSDGQGYSYTF TGTGCCAGCAGTCCTTCTGACGGACAGGGGTACAGCTACACCTTC TRBJ1-2 TRBV2 - TRBD1
CASSPTLTSGRPYEQYF TGTGCCAGCTCACCAACCTTGACTAGCGGGAGGCCCTACGAGCAGTACTTC TRBJ2-7 TRBV18 - TRBD2
CASSEDRYNEQFF TGTGCCAGCAGTGAAGACAGGTACAATGAGCAGTTCTTC TRBJ2-1 TRBV2 - -